These 20 T cell receptor beta chains were all obtained from the same sample, sequenced in a study of T cells in Graves' hyperthyroidism and ophthalmopathy (dated by TCRdb to about 2019). The library was produced with multiplex PCR. The instrument given in TCRdb is Illumina HiSeq 2000. TCR beta CDR3 regions were amplified from RNA transcripts. For the first round of RT-PCR on the TCR CDR3, the HTBI primer set was used together with the Qiagen OneStep RT-PCR kit. TCRdb's own reprocessing of the public reads used fastp at Q25 and MiXCR and kept productive beta chains. Under each unique CDR3 protein, matching rows form one entry showing the most common genes and DNA. The sample table records 700,000 to 850,000 distinct CDR3 sequences; just over 35% of these occur just once. In total, the top ten clones hold less than 40% of the sample. The material sequenced was blood. The receptors stem from a woman in her thirties or forties with Graves' hyperthyroidism.

This chain joins TRBV6-5 and TRBJ1-1, with TRBD1 identical over 7 bases. The CDR3 is 18 amino acids. The ends lost 0 bases at V and 1 base at J; junction bases unmatched: 11. Germline loops: CDR1 MNHEY, CDR2 SVGAGI. CDR3 DNA sequence: TGTGCCAGCAGTTACTCCCTCCCAAGACAGGGTGCGAACACTGAAGCTTTCTTT. It is translated as CASSYSLPRQGANTEAFF.

The chain recombines TRBV20-1 with TRBJ2-2, with D hard to call. Germline V gives CDR1 DFQATT, CDR2 SNEGSKA (reference sequence). This CDR3 comprises 16 residues. The V end lost 1 base, the J end lost 1 base, and 13 bases lay between the germline ends. DNA of the CDR3: TGCAGTGCTAGAGCCCTGGAGCTCTTGAACACCGGGGAGCTGTTTTTT. As protein: CSARALELLNTGELFF.

The CDR3, as DNA: TGTGCCAGCAGCCACCGGGACAGGAACTACCAAGAGACCCAGTACTTC. This sequence encodes CASSHRDRNYQETQYF. The chain joins TRBV7-9 to TRBJ2-5, with TRBD1 matching 8 bases. Germline V lookup: CDR1 SEHNR, CDR2 FQNEAQ (reference sequence). This CDR3 region has 16 residues. After removal of 5 bases from V and 0 bases from J, the junction contained 8 bases not matched to a gene. Together with reference TRBV7-9 and TRBJ2-5, the CDR3 gives the full variable domain: DTGVSQNPRHKITKRGQNVTFRCDPISEHNRLYWYRQTLGQGPEFLTYFQNEAQLEKSRLLSDRFSAERPKGSFSTLEIQRTEQGDSAMYLCASSHRDRNYQETQYFGPGTRLLVL.

This chain joins TRBV29-1 and TRBJ2-5; possible D gene TRBD1, 6 bases. V was clipped by 4 bases and J by 4 bases, with 16 bases between them. There are 14 residues in the CDR3. The germline gives CDR1 SQVTM, CDR2 ANQGSEA. The CDR3 sequence is CSVVVQGVGETQYF. The CDR3 DNA reads TGCAGCGTTGTAGTACAGGGAGTCGGAGAGACCCAGTACTTC.

This clonotype was detected only once. This sequence joins TRBV14 and TRBJ2-7; no reliable D call. V was clipped by 5 bases and J by 7 bases, with 12 bases between them. This CDR3 is 12 amino acids long. Germline CDR1 is SGHDN and CDR2 is FVKESK. CDR3 bases: TGTGCCAGCAGCGAGGTGGCCAATGAGCAGTACTTC. The encoded protein is CASSEVANEQYF.

The CDR3: CASSLSTIITDTQYF. The CDR3 DNA sequence: TGTGCCAGCAGTCTCTCGACTATAATCACAGATACGCAGTATTTT. The V and J genes are TRBV12-3 or TRBV12-4 and TRBJ2-3; possible D gene TRBD2, 5 bases. This CDR3 has 15 amino acids. Trimming stripped 5 bases from V and 2 bases from J, with 14 bases between.

The chain carries TRBV4-1 and TRBJ1-2; TRBD1 matches at 8 bases. This CDR3 spans 14 amino acids. CDR1 is MGHRA and CDR2 is YSYEKL in the germline V gene. V gave up 8 bases and J gave up 5 bases; unmatched junction bases: 10. CDR3 region: CASGLLQGGYGYTF. The CDR3 DNA is TGCGCCAGCGGCCTTTTACAGGGGGGTTATGGCTACACCTTC.

The chain joins TRBV12-3 or TRBV12-4 to TRBJ1-1, with 9 bases matching TRBD1. Trimming cost V 3 bases and J 4 bases; bases outside gene matches: 12. The CDR3 covers 17 residues. CDR3 bases: TGTGCCAGCAGTTTGAACAGGGGGCCGGAAAGCAGCACTGAAGCTTTCTTT. This encodes CASSLNRGPESSTEAFF.

The chain combines TRBV2 with TRBJ2-7; 7 bases map to TRBD2. The V gene end was trimmed by 5 bases and the J gene end by 2 bases; junction bases not matched to a gene: 15. The CDR3 runs 17 residues. Germline values: CDR1 SNHLY, CDR2 FYNNEI. The CDR3 is CASSYPVAGGGTYEQYF. In DNA, the CDR3 is TGTGCCAGCAGTTACCCGGTGGCTGGCGGGGGTACCTACGAGCAGTACTTC. The entire variable domain, with the rest obtained from reference TRBV2 and TRBJ2-7, is as follows: EPEVTQTPSHQVTQMGQEVILRCVPISNHLYFYWYRQILGQKVEFLVSFYNNEISEKSEIFDDQFSVERPDGSNFTLKIRSTKLEDSAMYFCASSYPVAGGGTYEQYFGPGTRLTVT.

This clonotype was seen a handful of times. The chain is built from TRBV7-2 and TRBJ2-5; 7 bases are shared with TRBD1. Losses at the gene ends were 3 bases for V and 4 bases for J; bases not matched to a gene: 8. Germline values: CDR1 SGHTA, CDR2 FQGNSA. CDR3 size: 15 residues. This CDR3 is CASSFSGTARETQYF. CDR3 nucleotide sequence: TGTGCCAGCAGCTTCTCCGGGACAGCTCGAGAGACCCAGTACTTC.

The chain combines TRBV10-3 with TRBJ1-1; possible D gene TRBD1, 6 bases. This CDR3 region has 13 residues. Germline V gene data show CDR1 as ENHRY and CDR2 as SYGVKD. V shed 0 bases and J shed 7 bases, with 9 bases lying between them. The chain's CDR3 is CAISESRGGEAFF. The CDR3, as DNA: TGTGCCATCAGTGAGTCGAGAGGGGGTGAAGCTTTCTTT.

This clonotype was seen at least ten times. Sequence at one end of the junction differs from germline and may be a read error. The chain uses TRBV7-9 and TRBJ2-7, with unresolved D. CDR3 size: 11 residues. Looked up from germline, CDR1 is SEHNR and CDR2 is FQNEAQ (reference sequence). The CDR3 is CASSQGFEQYF. For the CDR3, the DNA is TGCGCCAGCAGCCAAGGTTTCGAGCAGTACTTC.

This clonotype was observed a handful of times. V is TRBV29-1 and J is TRBJ2-5; tentative D call: TRBD1 (6 bases). V was cut by 5 bases and J by 5 bases, with 15 bases left in between. The CDR3 sequence is 13 residues long. CDR1 and CDR2 from the germline V gene are SQVTM and ANQGSEA. CDR3: CSVKGRGTETQYF. DNA of the CDR3: TGCAGCGTTAAGGGCAGGGGAACGGAGACCCAGTACTTC.

The chain has TRBV10-3 and TRBJ2-5; TRBD2 matches 14 bases. The DNA end is a closer match to TRBJ2-1, so the J assignment may be wrong. Germline V lookup: CDR1 ENHRY, CDR2 SYGVKD. The CDR3 covers 15 residues. CDR3 loop: CAISPGLAGVEEQFF. CDR3 in DNA: TGTGCCATCAGCCCGGGACTAGCGGGAGTTGAAGAGCAGTTCTTC.

This clonotype was seen ten or more times. The chain combines TRBV7-2 with TRBJ1-1; TRBD1 agrees at 9 bases. V shed 3 bases and J 7 bases; nucleotides not matched to a gene: 6. The CDR3 length is 14 residues. CDR1 is SGHTA and CDR2 is FQGNSA in the germline V gene. CDR3 DNA: TGTGCCAGCAGCTTCGGGACAGGGCGTGGTGAAGCTTTCTTT. This codes for CASSFGTGRGEAFF.

The sample holds many counts of this clonotype. The rearrangement uses TRBV19 and TRBJ1-2, with 9 bases lining up with TRBD1. Trimming took 3 bases from V and 2 from J; bases not matched to a gene: 4. The CDR3 totals 15 residues. Germline assignment: CDR1 LNHDA and CDR2 SQIVND (reference sequence). Here the CDR3 DNA reads TGTGCCAGTAGTATTGGACAGGGGCGAAACTATGGCTACACCTTC. It translates to CASSIGQGRNYGYTF.

This clonotype was recorded many times. The V gene is TRBV14, the J gene TRBJ1-2; D is uncertain. This CDR3 region has 12 residues. The germline gives CDR1 SGHDN, CDR2 FVKESK. Trimming took off 2 bases at V and 3 bases at J, with 4 bases between the two ends. The CDR3 DNA follows: TGTGCCAGCAGCCAATATGACTATGGCTACACCTTC. Translating it yields CASSQYDYGYTF.

The chain employs TRBV7-8 and TRBJ2-3, with 8 bases identical to TRBD2. Per germline, CDR1 SGHVS and CDR2 FQNEAQ. The CDR3 spans 17 residues. Trimming cost V 5 bases and J 2 bases; bases outside gene matches: 12. The CDR3 region is CASSTPRRREATDTQYF. The DNA of the CDR3 is TGTGCCAGCAGCACCCCGAGGAGGCGGGAGGCCACAGATACGCAGTATTTT.

This clonotype has a handful of counts. J is TRBJ1-4 and V is TRBV6-2 or TRBV6-3; TRBD1 is a possible D gene (5 bases). The CDR3 loop spans 13 amino acids. Germline assignment: CDR1 MNHEY and CDR2 SVGEGT. The V end lost 7 bases, the J end lost 4 bases, and 10 bases lay between the germline ends. The CDR3 nucleotides are TGTGCCAGCAACAGGTGGGGTAATGAAAAACTGTTTTTT. Protein: CASNRWGNEKLFF.

The V and J genes are TRBV6-5 and TRBJ2-5; TRBD1 aligns across 9 bases. Germline values: CDR1 MNHEY, CDR2 SVGAGI. J gave up 6 bases and V 6 bases, and 5 bases lay outside the gene matches. This CDR3 has 13 residues. Here the CDR3 reads CASRWDRAKTQYF. DNA for the CDR3: TGTGCCAGCAGATGGGACAGGGCGAAGACCCAGTACTTC.